Below are 13 T cell receptor beta chains sequenced from a single sample in a study of blood T cells in healthy people across ages (dated by TCRdb to between 2014 and 2017). Receptors were amplified or captured by 5' RACE. Instrument on record: Illumina HiSeq 2500. The second PCR ran for about 7 to 11 cycles and used a J-beta primer mix along with a sample-barcoded 5' primer. TCRdb applied fastp at Q25 and MiXCR to the public reads, then kept only in-frame beta chains. Duplicate CDR3 protein sequences are folded into a single record with the most common DNA and genes. The sample has 1.5 million to 1.8 million distinct CDR3 sequences on record, approximately 43% of them singletons. Around 4% of the sample is in the top ten clones. Sequencing used blood. The receptor set was obtained from a woman aged 18-29 years in good health.

The chain recombines TRBV20-1 with TRBJ1-6; D gene unclear. The V gene's germline CDR1 is DFQATT and CDR2 SNEGSKA (reference sequence). V was pared by 1 base and J by 7 bases, with 17 bases between. The CDR3 consists of 16 residues. The CDR3 DNA reads TGCAGTGCTAGAGCACCCCCCAGGATGGGGAATTCACCCCTCCACTTT. Translation: CSARAPPRMGNSPLHF.

This chain connects TRBV7-9 to TRBJ1-2; 7 bases fit TRBD1. Germline CDR1 is SEHNR and CDR2 is FQNEAQ (reference sequence). This CDR3 region has 14 residues. The J segment lost 0 bases and the V segment lost 11 bases, leaving 9 bases of the junction unmatched. CDR3 sequence reads: CAGRQGPPNYGYTF. CDR3 DNA sequence: TGTGCCGGACGACAGGGCCCTCCTAACTATGGCTACACCTTC.

The chain joins TRBV19 to TRBJ1-2, with D unclear. The CDR3 has 14 amino acids. The V end lost 3 bases, the J end lost 0 bases, and 8 bases lay between the germline ends. Germline CDR1 reads LNHDA; CDR2 reads SQIVND (reference sequence). CDR3 DNA: TGTGCCAGTAGTATTGGGATCTCTAACTATGGCTACACCTTC. It yields the protein CASSIGISNYGYTF.

The table lists this clonotype with a few counts. The genes are TRBV27 and TRBJ1-1; D is unclear. CDR3 length equals 15 residues. The germline gives CDR1 MNHEY, CDR2 SMNVEV (reference sequence). The V gene lost 4 bases and the J gene lost 5 bases, with 17 bases spanning the gap. In nucleotides, the CDR3 is TGTGCCAGCAGTTCCTCCGTCCGATCGTGGACTGAAGCTTTCTTT. Encoded protein: CASSSSVRSWTEAFF.

On this clonotype itself: A much larger clone lies a single base off, so this may be a read error. The chain carries TRBV4-3 and TRBJ1-5, with D maybe TRBD1 (5 bases). The length of the CDR3 is 15 residues. Germline CDR1 LGHNA, CDR2 YSLEER. Trimming took 0 bases from V and 3 from J, leaving 9 bases between them. The CDR3 region is CASSQDAGNNQPQHF. In nucleotides, the CDR3 is TGCGCCAGCAGCCAAGATGCAGGGAACAATCAGCCCCAGCATTTT.

This chain uses TRBV12-3 or TRBV12-4 with TRBJ1-2; D perhaps matches TRBD1 (6 bases). The CDR3 has 13 amino acids. V gave up 6 bases and J gave up 5 bases, with 13 bases separating them. The CDR3, as DNA: TGTGCCAGCAGCCCCCGGGACAAATATGGCTACACCTTC. Translation: CASSPRDKYGYTF.

The chain uses TRBV20-1 and TRBJ1-2; 8 positions agree with TRBD1. The V gene's germline CDR1 is DFQATT and CDR2 SNEGSKA (reference sequence). The J segment lost 1 base and the V segment lost 0 bases, leaving 13 bases of the junction unmatched. The CDR3 has 18 amino acids. CDR3 in amino acids: CSARDLRYPGQGNYGYTF. The CDR3 region has the DNA TGCAGTGCTAGAGATCTCCGTTATCCTGGACAGGGTAACTATGGCTACACCTTC.

This clonotype has more than one count but fewer than ten. CDR3 DNA sequence: TGCAGTGCTAGAAAGGTCACAGGGATGGGTGAAAAACTGTTTTTT. Translated: CSARKVTGMGEKLFF. The V and J genes are TRBV20-1 and TRBJ1-4, with D possibly being TRBD1 (6 bases). Germline CDR1 reads DFQATT; CDR2 reads SNEGSKA (reference sequence). The CDR3 extends over 15 amino acids. V lost 2 bases, J lost 7 bases, and 17 bases lay in between.

This clonotype appeared a few times. The gene calls are TRBV7-8 and TRBJ2-4, with D possibly being TRBD2 (5 bases). The J call may be faulty, since TRBJ2-7 better matches the DNA end. Germline CDR1 SGHVS, CDR2 FQNEAQ. CDR3 length: 15 residues. In DNA, the CDR3 is TGTGCCAGCAGCTTAGGTGCTAGCTTCTCCTACGAGCAGTACTTC. Protein sequence: CASSLGASFSYEQYF.

This clonotype was recorded once. The chain couples TRBV5-1 to TRBJ2-1; the D gene is possibly TRBD2 (7 bases). Trimming left V 5 bases short and J 6 bases short, with 18 bases between. CDR3 length: 15 residues. CDR1 is SGHRS, CDR2 YFSETQ, per germline. Written as DNA, the CDR3 is TGCGCCAGCAGTCTGACCGCGGGGGCTGGCAATGAGCAGTTCTTC. This translates into CASSLTAGAGNEQFF.

V is TRBV18 and J is TRBJ2-1; the D gene is possibly TRBD2 (5 bases). Germline V gene sequence: CDR1 KGHSH, CDR2 LQKENI. Trimming stripped 3 bases from V and 9 bases from J, with 18 bases between. This CDR3 is 15 amino acids long. CDR3 region: CASSPGVIISAEQFF. In DNA form, the CDR3 reads TGTGCCAGCTCACCCGGGGTCATAATCAGCGCTGAGCAGTTCTTC.

There are many counts of this clonotype. V usage is TRBV7-2 and J usage is TRBJ2-5; D might be TRBD2 (5 bases). V was trimmed by 5 bases and J by 4 bases, leaving 14 bases between them. The CDR3 loop spans 14 amino acids. CDR1 SGHTA and CDR2 FQGNSA come from the germline V gene. The CDR3 is CASSPPPGLETQYF. For the CDR3, the DNA is TGTGCCAGCAGCCCCCCTCCGGGGTTAGAGACCCAGTACTTC.

The rearrangement joins TRBV28 to TRBJ2-2; 10 bases line up with TRBD1. Trimming took 5 bases from V and 0 from J; bases not matched to a gene: 9. There are 18 residues in the CDR3. CDR1 and CDR2 from the germline V gene are MDHEN and SYDVKM. CDR3 DNA sequence: TGTGCCAGCAGTCCTTTCGGGACAGGGGACACGAACACCGGGGAGCTGTTTTTT. The encoded protein is CASSPFGTGDTNTGELFF.